This T cell receptor (beta chain) was recovered during a study of blood T cell repertoires in COVID-19. As for the study in general: The study drew acute and convalescent COVID-19 samples from the United States, Italy and Spain. The cDNA or gDNA used as material had been derived from T cells, B-cell-depleted T cells, or PBMCs.

In the original processing: Amplification from reference gene primers served as the basis for estimated nucleated cell counts. The assay was immunoSEQ multiplex PCR, and TCRdb's table has in-frame clones only and misses some. The V and J calls and clone size are taken from that table; D and trimming were inferred from the DNA. The profile shows around 200,000 clones, about nine tenths of them singletons. The V segment lost 0 bases and the J segment 4 bases; nucleotides outside the gene matches: 14. The CDR3 length is 18 residues. The germline V gene encodes CDR1 LGHNA and CDR2 YNFKEQ. The chain employs TRBV4-2 and TRBJ2-7, with TRBD2 identical over 8 bases. The sequence was obtained from a man between 40 and 49 years old with acute or convalescent COVID-19. The source material was peripheral blood. DNA for the CDR3: TGTGCCAGCAGCCAAGATAGGTTTAACCGGGGGGGTAGATACGAGCAGTACTTC. Translation gives CASSQDRFNRGGRYEQYF.